The following is a T cell receptor beta chain sequence with its context. The assay was immunoSEQ multiplex PCR, and TCRdb's table has in-frame clones only and misses some. The sample consists of fewer than 90,000 clones, around 87% of them appearing once. The data originate from a study of control samples from healthy donors and cancer patients. V was trimmed by 6 bases and J by 0 bases, leaving 9 bases between them. Germline assignment: CDR1 SNHLY and CDR2 FYNNEI. This CDR3 region has 14 residues. This clonotype was sampled from a man between 45 and 60 years old in good health. The J gene is TRBJ1-3, the V gene TRBV2; possibly TRBD1 for D (6 bases). The specimen sequenced was blood. CDR3 protein: CASRGGYSGNTIYF. The CDR3 DNA is TGTGCCAGCAGAGGGGGATACTCTGGAAACACCATATATTTT.